This T cell receptor (beta chain) was observed in a study of Graves' ophthalmopathy and Graves' hyperthyroidism. At the level of the study: Researchers classed hyperthyroidism as stable given no ophthalmopathy within 18 months of follow-up.

The germline CDR1 and CDR2 sequences are SEHNR and FQNEAQ (reference sequence). Trimming cost V 5 bases and J 7 bases, with 12 bases left between them. CDR3 length: 13 residues. New diagnoses, under 2 months' duration, and ages 18 to 65 characterized the hyperthyroidism patients. No donor had other autoimmune disease, uncontrolled infection, pregnancy or lactation. Amplifying from RNA transcripts, the study obtained TCR beta CDR3 regions. RT-PCR in the first round used HTBI primers; a second-round multiplex PCR followed. In TCRdb, the multiplex PCR reads were re-called with MiXCR into one record per CDR3 protein. This sample carries about 1.2 million distinct CDR3 sequences, about 36% of them seen once, and the ten largest clones take 11%.

This receptor was identified in an adult man with Graves' hyperthyroidism. The sequenced sample consisted of peripheral blood or thyroid tissue (not recorded which). The rearrangement uses TRBV7-9 and TRBJ1-3; D gene ambiguous. Written as DNA, the CDR3 is TGTGCCAGCAGCCAAAGGCTAGGGAACACCATATATTTT. It encodes CASSQRLGNTIYF. Full variable domain (remainder filled in from reference TRBV7-9 and TRBJ1-3): DTGVSQNPRHKITKRGQNVTFRCDPISEHNRLYWYRQTLGQGPEFLTYFQNEAQLEKSRLLSDRFSAERPKGSFSTLEIQRTEQGDSAMYLCASSQRLGNTIYFGEGSWLTVV.